The source of this TCR beta chain is a study of blood T cell repertoires in COVID-19. Study-level information: Sources were T cells, B-cell-depleted T cells, or PBMCs; the material itself was cDNA or gDNA.

Germline lookup yields CDR1 LNHNV and CDR2 YYDKDF (reference sequence). The CDR3 has 14 amino acids. V was pared by 5 bases and J by 5 bases, with 15 bases between. Authors' data handling: Reference gene primer amplification gave estimated nucleated cell counts. The table came from immunoSEQ multiplex PCR; TCRdb's copy has only in-frame clones and leaves some out. V and J calls and clone size follow that table, whereas D and trimming were derived from the DNA. The sample includes 250,000 or so clones, about 87% of them seen just once. Only a few counts were recorded for this clone. Sequencing input: peripheral blood. This TCR was recovered from a woman in her 70s with active or convalescent COVID-19. The chain recombines TRBV15 with TRBJ1-1, with D maybe TRBD1 (5 bases). The CDR3 spells CATSRRDGVTEAFF. The DNA of the CDR3 is TGTGCCACCAGCCGGAGGGACGGGGTGACTGAAGCTTTCTTT. Variable domain in full (rest from reference TRBV15 and TRBJ1-1): DAMVIQNPRYQVTQFGKPVTLSCSQTLNHNVMYWYQQKSSQAPKLLFHYYDKDFNNEADTPDNFQSRRPNTSFCFLDIRSPGLGDTAMYLCATSRRDGVTEAFFGQGTRLTVV.